Listed below are T cell receptor beta chains from one sample, sequenced in a study of cytomegalovirus exposure and HLA in healthy donors. TCRdb's copy holds only in-frame clones and misses some; the assay was immunoSEQ multiplex PCR. Of about 280,000 clones listed, 70% to 90% are singletons. Sequencing used PBMCs. These receptors were obtained from a woman aged 18-29 years in good health and CMV-seronegative. Both conserved end residues are part of each CDR3. The order of the fields is V gene, D gene, clone size, J gene, CDR3 protein, CDR3 DNA. The D gene is left open where the match is weak. The size of a clone is reported for some rows only, either as once, few or many, or as a class for expanded clones.

TRBV30	.	.	TRBJ1-2	CAWSTTKDGLYGYTF	TGTGCCTGGAGTACCACGAAGGACGGACTCTATGGCTACACCTTC
TRBV6-1	.	.	TRBJ2-7	CASSVGFGTKGYEQYF	TGTGCCAGCAGTGTAGGATTCGGGACAAAGGGCTACGAGCAGTACTTC
TRBV7-3	.	.	TRBJ2-3	CASSLMSGREDTQYF	TGTGCCAGCAGCTTAATGAGCGGGCGGGAAGATACGCAGTATTTT
TRBV18	.	.	TRBJ1-1	CASSRDFGGEGANTEAFF	TGTGCCAGCTCACGGGATTTTGGAGGGGAAGGGGCAAACACTGAAGCTTTCTTT
TRBV7-2	.	.	TRBJ1-5	CASSLDASKPQHF	TGTGCCAGCAGCTTAGACGCGAGTAAACCCCAGCATTTT
TRBV6-5	.	.	TRBJ2-1	CASSLGSPVRNKQFF	TGTGCCAGCAGTCTTGGCTCCCCTGTCCGCAATAAGCAGTTCTTC
TRBV27	TRBD2	.	TRBJ2-5	CASSFLAGQETQYF	TGTGCCAGCAGTTTCCTAGCGGGTCAAGAGACCCAGTACTTC
TRBV5-1	.	.	TRBJ1-5	CASSPGPESYQPQHF	TGCGCCAGCAGCCCAGGCCCCGAGTCGTATCAGCCCCAGCATTTT
TRBV11-3	TRBD2	once	TRBJ2-7	CASSVAGGSSYEQYF	TGTGCCAGCAGTGTGGCGGGGGGATCCTCCTACGAGCAGTACTTC
TRBV11-3	TRBD2	once	TRBJ2-1	CASSLGWASGGYSYNEQFF	TGTGCCAGCAGCTTAGGATGGGCTAGCGGGGGATACTCCTACAATGAGCAGTTCTTC
TRBV5-4	TRBD2	.	TRBJ2-5	CASSLNSQGGRGTQYF	TGTGCCAGCAGCTTAAATTCCCAGGGAGGGCGAGGGACCCAGTACTTC
TRBV30	.	.	TRBJ1-2	CAWSGGYGYTF	TGTGCCTGGAGTGGAGGGTATGGCTACACCTTC
TRBV7-2	TRBD1	.	TRBJ2-7	CASSLAGVRQGYYEQYF	TGTGCCAGCAGCTTAGCCGGGGTTAGACAGGGATACTACGAGCAGTACTTC
TRBV11-2	TRBD1	.	TRBJ1-3	CASSLQPRQGSGNTIYF	TGTGCCAGCAGCCTACAACCTCGACAGGGTTCTGGAAACACCATATATTTT
TRBV7-9	TRBD1	.	TRBJ1-2	CSSSLKGQGHGYTF	TGTTCCAGCAGCTTAAAGGGACAGGGGCATGGCTACACCTTC
TRBV10-3	TRBD1	once	TRBJ1-2	CAISVGTGGIRGYTF	TGTGCCATCAGTGTTGGGACAGGGGGAATTCGTGGCTACACCTTC
TRBV9	.	.	TRBJ1-4	CASSHSRAGGPDEKLFF	TGTGCCAGCAGCCACTCCCGGGCGGGGGGGCCAGATGAAAAACTGTTTTTT
TRBV5-8	TRBD1	.	TRBJ1-6	CASSTGQLNSPLHF	TGTGCCAGCAGCACGGGACAGCTTAATTCACCCCTCCACTTT
TRBV5-1	.	few	TRBJ1-3	CALRPRPRNTIYF	TGCGCCCTGAGGCCACGGCCCCGAAACACCATATATTTT
TRBV30	TRBD1	once	TRBJ1-2	CAWSIAGGNGYTF	TGTGCCTGGAGTATTGCAGGGGGAAATGGCTACACCTTC